These T cell receptor beta chains were read from a single sample in a study of blood T cell repertoires in COVID-19. Sequenced by immunoSEQ multiplex PCR; TCRdb stores in-frame clones only, minus some. The profile covers roughly 120,000 clones, with approximately 90% appearing a single time and roughly 4.4% taken by the ten largest. Input material: peripheral blood. The receptors were gathered from a woman aged 45-60 years with acute or convalescent COVID-19. Both conserved end residues are part of each CDR3. Each record gives: clone size, V gene, D gene, J gene, CDR3 DNA, CDR3 protein. D genes are given only for firm matches. Where a row states a size, it is once, few, many or the class of an expanded clone; other rows omit it.

abundance: NA
v_gene: TRBV30
d_gene: NA
j_gene: TRBJ2-1
CDR3nt: TGTGCCTGGAGTATCCTTCCCAGCGGGCATCTCAATGAGCAGTTCTTC
CDR3aa: CAWSILPSGHLNEQFF

abundance: NA
v_gene: TRBV2
d_gene: NA
j_gene: TRBJ1-2
CDR3nt: TGTGCCACCAAGTTAGACAGGACCTCTCCCTCCTTC
CDR3aa: CATKLDRTSPSF

abundance: NA
v_gene: TRBV6-5
d_gene: TRBD2
j_gene: TRBJ2-3
CDR3nt: TGTGCCAGCGCGGGGGTAAGCACAGATACGCAGTATTTT
CDR3aa: CASAGVSTDTQYF

abundance: NA
v_gene: TRBV30
d_gene: NA
j_gene: TRBJ1-2
CDR3nt: TGTGCCTGGAGTGTGGTAACAGGATATAACTATGGCTACACCTTC
CDR3aa: CAWSVVTGYNYGYTF

abundance: NA
v_gene: TRBV7-9
d_gene: TRBD1
j_gene: TRBJ2-5
CDR3nt: TGTGCCAGCAGTCGGACAGGGAGTTACCAGTACTTC
CDR3aa: CASSRTGSYQYF

abundance: NA
v_gene: TRBV12-3/TRBV12-4
d_gene: NA
j_gene: TRBJ2-7
CDR3nt: TGTGCCAGCAGCTTTGGACAGTCTTACGAGCAGTACTTC
CDR3aa: CASSFGQSYEQYF

abundance: NA
v_gene: TRBV27
d_gene: NA
j_gene: TRBJ1-4
CDR3nt: TGTGCCAGCAGTTCCCCCGCAACTAATGAAAAACTGTTTTTT
CDR3aa: CASSSPATNEKLFF

abundance: NA
v_gene: TRBV14
d_gene: NA
j_gene: TRBJ1-1
CDR3nt: TGTGCCAGCAGCCAGGGGAGGGGGTCGAACACTGAAGCTTTCTTT
CDR3aa: CASSQGRGSNTEAFF

abundance: NA
v_gene: TRBV5-8
d_gene: NA
j_gene: TRBJ1-2
CDR3nt: TGTGCCAGCAGCTTGTGGGCGAACTATGGCTACACCTTC
CDR3aa: CASSLWANYGYTF

abundance: NA
v_gene: TRBV30
d_gene: NA
j_gene: TRBJ1-1
CDR3nt: TGTGCCTGGAGTGTCCGTCTGCGGGCTTTCTTT
CDR3aa: CAWSVRLRAFF

abundance: NA
v_gene: TRBV4-1
d_gene: TRBD2
j_gene: TRBJ2-7
CDR3nt: TGCGCCAGCAGCCAAGATAGAGTGGGACTAGCGGGAACTGACGAGCAGTACTTC
CDR3aa: CASSQDRVGLAGTDEQYF

abundance: NA
v_gene: TRBV2
d_gene: TRBD1
j_gene: TRBJ1-3
CDR3nt: TGTGCCAGCAGTGAAATTGCAGGGGGCATGGGGAACACCATATATTTT
CDR3aa: CASSEIAGGMGNTIYF

abundance: NA
v_gene: TRBV11-2
d_gene: NA
j_gene: TRBJ1-2
CDR3nt: TGTGCCAGCAAACCGTGGTACAGGATCATCTATGGCTACACCTTC
CDR3aa: CASKPWYRIIYGYTF

abundance: NA
v_gene: TRBV29-1
d_gene: NA
j_gene: TRBJ1-2
CDR3nt: TGCAGCGTTGACGGGAACTATGGCTACACCTTC
CDR3aa: CSVDGNYGYTF

abundance: once
v_gene: TRBV7-2
d_gene: NA
j_gene: TRBJ2-1
CDR3nt: TGTGCCAGCAGCTCACGCTTCTCTCCGGGATCAGCCAGTGAGCAGTTCTTC
CDR3aa: CASSSRFSPGSASEQFF

abundance: NA
v_gene: TRBV19
d_gene: NA
j_gene: TRBJ2-6
CDR3nt: TGTGCCAGTACGTCTGGGGCCAACGTCCTGACTTTC
CDR3aa: CASTSGANVLTF

abundance: NA
v_gene: TRBV5-1
d_gene: NA
j_gene: TRBJ1-2
CDR3nt: TGCGCCAGCAGCTTGTCGACTCTAACCCTATATGGCTACACCTTC
CDR3aa: CASSLSTLTLYGYTF